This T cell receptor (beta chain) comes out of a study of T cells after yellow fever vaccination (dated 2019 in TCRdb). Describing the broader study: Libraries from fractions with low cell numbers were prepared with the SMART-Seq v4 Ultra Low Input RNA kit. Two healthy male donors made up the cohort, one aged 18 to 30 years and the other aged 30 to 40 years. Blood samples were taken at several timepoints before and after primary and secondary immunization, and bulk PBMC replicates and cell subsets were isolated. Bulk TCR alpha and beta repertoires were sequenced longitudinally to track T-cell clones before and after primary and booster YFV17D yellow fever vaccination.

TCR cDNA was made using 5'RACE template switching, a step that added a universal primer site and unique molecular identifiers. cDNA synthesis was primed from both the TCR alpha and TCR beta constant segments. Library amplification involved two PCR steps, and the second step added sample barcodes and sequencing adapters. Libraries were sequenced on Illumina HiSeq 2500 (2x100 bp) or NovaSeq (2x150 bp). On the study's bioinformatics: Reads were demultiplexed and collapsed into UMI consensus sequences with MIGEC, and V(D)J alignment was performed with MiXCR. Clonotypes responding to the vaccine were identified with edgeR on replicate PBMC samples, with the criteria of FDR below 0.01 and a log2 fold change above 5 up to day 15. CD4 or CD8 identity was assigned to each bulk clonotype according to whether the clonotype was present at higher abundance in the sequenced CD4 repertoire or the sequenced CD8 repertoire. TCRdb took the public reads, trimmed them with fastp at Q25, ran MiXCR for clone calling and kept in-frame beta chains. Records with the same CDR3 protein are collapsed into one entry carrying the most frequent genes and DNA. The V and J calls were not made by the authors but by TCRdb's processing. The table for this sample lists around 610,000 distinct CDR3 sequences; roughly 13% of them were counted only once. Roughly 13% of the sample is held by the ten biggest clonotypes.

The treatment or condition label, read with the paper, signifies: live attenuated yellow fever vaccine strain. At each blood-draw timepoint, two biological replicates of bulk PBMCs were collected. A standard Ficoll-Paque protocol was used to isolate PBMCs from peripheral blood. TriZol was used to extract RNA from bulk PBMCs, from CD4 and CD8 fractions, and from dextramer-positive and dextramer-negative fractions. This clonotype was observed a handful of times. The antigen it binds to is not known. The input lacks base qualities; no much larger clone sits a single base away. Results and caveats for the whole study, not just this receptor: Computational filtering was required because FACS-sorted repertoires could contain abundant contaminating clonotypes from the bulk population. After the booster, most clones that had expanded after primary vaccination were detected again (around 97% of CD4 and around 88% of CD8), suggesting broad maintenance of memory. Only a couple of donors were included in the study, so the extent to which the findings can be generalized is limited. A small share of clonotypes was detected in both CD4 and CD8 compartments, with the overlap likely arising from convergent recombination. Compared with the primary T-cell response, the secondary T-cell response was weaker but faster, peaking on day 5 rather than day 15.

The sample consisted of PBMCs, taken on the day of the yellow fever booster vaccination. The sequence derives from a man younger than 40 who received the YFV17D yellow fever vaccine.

The sequence in DNA is TGTGCCAGTAGTCGGACAGGGACTGTGAATGGCTACACCTTC. Its amino acids are CASSRTGTVNGYTF. The chain couples TRBV19 to TRBJ1-2, and TRBD1 matches 8 of the central bases. CDR1 and CDR2 were assigned from the germline V gene (reference sequence) as LNHDA and SQIVND. Trimming takes 5 bases off V and 6 bases off J; junction bases not matched to a gene: 8. Including cysteine and phenylalanine, the CDR3 has 14 amino acids. Just CDR3 DNA is preserved here, 42 bases in frame from base 1.